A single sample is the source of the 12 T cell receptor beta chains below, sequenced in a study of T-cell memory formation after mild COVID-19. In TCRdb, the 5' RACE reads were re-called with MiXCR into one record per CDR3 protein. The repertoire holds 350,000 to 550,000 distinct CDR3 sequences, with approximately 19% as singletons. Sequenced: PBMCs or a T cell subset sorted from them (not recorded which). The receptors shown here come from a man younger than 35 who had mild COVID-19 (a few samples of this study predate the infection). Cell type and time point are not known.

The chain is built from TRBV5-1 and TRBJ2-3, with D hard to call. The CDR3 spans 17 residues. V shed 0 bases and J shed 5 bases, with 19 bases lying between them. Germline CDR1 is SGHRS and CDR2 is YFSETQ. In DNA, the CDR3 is TGCGCCAGCAGCTTGGAGGGCAGGACCCAAGACGGAGATACGCAGTATTTT. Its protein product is CASSLEGRTQDGDTQYF. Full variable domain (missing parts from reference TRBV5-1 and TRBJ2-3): KAGVTQTPRYLIKTRGQQVTLSCSPISGHRSVSWYQQTPGQGLQFLFEYFSETQRNKGNFPGRFSGRQFSNSRSEMNVSTLELGDSALYLCASSLEGRTQDGDTQYFGPGTRLTVL.

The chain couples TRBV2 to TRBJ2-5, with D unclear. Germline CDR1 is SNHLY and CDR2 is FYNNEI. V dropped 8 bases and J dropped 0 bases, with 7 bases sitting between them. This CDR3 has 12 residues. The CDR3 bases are TGTGCCAGCCTCGGGTACCAAGAGACCCAGTACTTC. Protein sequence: CASLGYQETQYF. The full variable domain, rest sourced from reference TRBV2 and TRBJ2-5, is EPEVTQTPSHQVTQMGQEVILRCVPISNHLYFYWYRQILGQKVEFLVSFYNNEISEKSEIFDDQFSVERPDGSNFTLKIRSTKLEDSAMYFCASLGYQETQYFGPGTRLLVL.

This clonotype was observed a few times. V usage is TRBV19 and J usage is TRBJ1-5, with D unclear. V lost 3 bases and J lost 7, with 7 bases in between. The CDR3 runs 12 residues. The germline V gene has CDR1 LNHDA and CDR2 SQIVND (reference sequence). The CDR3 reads CASSIRAQPQHF. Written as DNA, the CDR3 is TGTGCCAGTAGTATCCGGGCGCAGCCCCAGCATTTT.

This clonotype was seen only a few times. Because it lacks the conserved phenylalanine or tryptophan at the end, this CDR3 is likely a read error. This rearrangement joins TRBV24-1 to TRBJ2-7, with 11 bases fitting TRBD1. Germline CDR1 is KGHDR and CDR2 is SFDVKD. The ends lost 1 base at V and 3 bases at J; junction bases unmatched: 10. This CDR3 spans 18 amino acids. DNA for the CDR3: TGTGCCACCAGTGATTTTGACCTTCGGGACAGGGGGTTCTACGAGCAGTACTTA. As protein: CATSDFDLRDRGFYEQYL.

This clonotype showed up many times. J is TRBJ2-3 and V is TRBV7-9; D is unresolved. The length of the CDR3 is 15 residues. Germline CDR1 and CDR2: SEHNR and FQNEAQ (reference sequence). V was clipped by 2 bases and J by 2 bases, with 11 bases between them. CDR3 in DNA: TGTGCCAGCAGCTTAAAGGGCCGCTACACAGATACGCAGTATTTT. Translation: CASSLKGRYTDTQYF. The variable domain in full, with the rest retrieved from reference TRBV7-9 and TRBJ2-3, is DTGVSQNPRHKITKRGQNVTFRCDPISEHNRLYWYRQTLGQGPEFLTYFQNEAQLEKSRLLSDRFSAERPKGSFSTLEIQRTEQGDSAMYLCASSLKGRYTDTQYFGPGTRLTVL.

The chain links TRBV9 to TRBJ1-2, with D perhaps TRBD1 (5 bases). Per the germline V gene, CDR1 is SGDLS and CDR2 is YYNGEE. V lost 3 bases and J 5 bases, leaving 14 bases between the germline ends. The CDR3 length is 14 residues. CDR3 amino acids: CASSAQMDTYGYTF. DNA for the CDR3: TGTGCCAGCAGCGCTCAGATGGACACTTATGGCTACACCTTC. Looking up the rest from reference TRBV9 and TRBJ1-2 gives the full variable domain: DSGVTQTPKHLITATGQRVTLRCSPRSGDLSVYWYQQSLDQGLQFLIQYYNGEERAKGNILERFSAQQFPDLHSELNLSSLELGDSALYFCASSAQMDTYGYTFGSGTRLTVV.

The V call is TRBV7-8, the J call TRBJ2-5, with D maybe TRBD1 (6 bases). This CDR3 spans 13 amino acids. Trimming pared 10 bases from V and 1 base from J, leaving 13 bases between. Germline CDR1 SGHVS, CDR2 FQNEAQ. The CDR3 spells CATLPRGQETQYF. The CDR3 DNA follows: TGTGCCACCCTGCCCAGGGGCCAAGAGACCCAGTACTTC. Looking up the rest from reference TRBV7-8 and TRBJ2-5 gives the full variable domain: GAGVSQSPRYKVAKRGQDVALRCDPISGHVSLFWYQQALGQGPEFLTYFQNEAQLDKSGLPSDRFFAERPEGSVSTLKIQRTQQEDSAVYLCATLPRGQETQYFGPGTRLLVL.

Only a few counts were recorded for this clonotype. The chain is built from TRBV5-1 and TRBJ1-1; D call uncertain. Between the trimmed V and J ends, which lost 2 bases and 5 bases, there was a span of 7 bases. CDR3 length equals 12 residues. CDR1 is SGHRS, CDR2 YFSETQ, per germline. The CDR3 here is CASSFDETEAFF. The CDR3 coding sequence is TGCGCCAGCAGCTTCGATGAAACTGAAGCTTTCTTT.

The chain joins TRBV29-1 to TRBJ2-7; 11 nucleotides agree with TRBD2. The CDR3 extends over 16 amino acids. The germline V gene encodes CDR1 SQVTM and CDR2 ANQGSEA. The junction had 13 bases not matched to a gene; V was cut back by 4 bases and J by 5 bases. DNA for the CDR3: TGCAGCGTTGCTCAAGTAGCGGGAGGGACATTGGACGAGCAGTACTTC. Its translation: CSVAQVAGGTLDEQYF.

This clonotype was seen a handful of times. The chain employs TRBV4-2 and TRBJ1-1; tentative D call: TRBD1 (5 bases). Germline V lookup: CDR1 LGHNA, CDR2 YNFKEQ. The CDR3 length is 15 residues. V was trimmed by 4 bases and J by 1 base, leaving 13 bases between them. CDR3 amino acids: CASSRNPGGNTEAFF. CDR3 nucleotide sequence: TGTGCCAGCAGCCGAAACCCGGGGGGGAACACTGAAGCTTTCTTT.

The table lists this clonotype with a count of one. The CDR3 nucleotides are TGCGCCAGCAGCACCCGACCGGGGGGTGCAGGGGCCAACGTCCTGACTTTC. This encodes CASSTRPGGAGANVLTF. The chain has TRBV5-1 and TRBJ2-6; the match to TRBD2 covers 7 bases. The CDR3 has 17 amino acids. Germline V gene sequence: CDR1 SGHRS, CDR2 YFSETQ. The V gene end was trimmed by 4 bases and the J gene end by 4 bases; junction bases not matched to a gene: 11. Based on the CDR3 plus reference TRBV5-1 and TRBJ2-6, the full variable domain is KAGVTQTPRYLIKTRGQQVTLSCSPISGHRSVSWYQQTPGQGLQFLFEYFSETQRNKGNFPGRFSGRQFSNSRSEMNVSTLELGDSALYLCASSTRPGGAGANVLTFGAGSRLTVL.

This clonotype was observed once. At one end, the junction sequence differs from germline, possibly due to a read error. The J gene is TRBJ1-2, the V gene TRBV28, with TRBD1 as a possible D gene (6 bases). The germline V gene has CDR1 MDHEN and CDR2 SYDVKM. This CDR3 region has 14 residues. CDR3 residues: CASSSAGTAGGFTF. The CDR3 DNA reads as TGTGCCAGCAGTTCGGCGGGCACAGCCGGGGGCTTCACCTTC.